The 3 T cell receptor beta chains presented below share a single source sample, sequenced in a study of siplizumab effects on memory and regulatory T cells. Sequencing used immunoSEQ multiplex PCR; TCRdb keeps in-frame clones, though not all of them. The profile shows about 56,000 clones, around 97% of them singletons. The specimen sequenced was naive CD8+ T cells sorted from blood. The receptors here all came from a human donor in good health.

V and J are TRBV20-1 and TRBJ2-3; the D gene is possibly TRBD2 (5 bases). In germline, CDR1 is DFQATT, CDR2 SNEGSKA (reference sequence). There are 10 residues in the CDR3. V was pared by 6 bases and J by 6 bases, with 7 bases between. The CDR3 sequence: CSATGDTQYF. The CDR3, as DNA: TGCAGTGCAACGGGGGATACGCAGTATTTT.

The chain links TRBV7-9 to TRBJ1-2; D perhaps matches TRBD1 (5 bases). Germline lookup yields CDR1 SEHNR and CDR2 FQNEAQ (reference sequence). Trimming removed 5 bases from V and 4 bases from J, with 14 bases in between. This CDR3 region has 14 residues. CDR3 amino acids: CASSPSGGGYGYTF. CDR3 bases: TGTGCCAGCAGCCCCTCGGGTGGGGGCTATGGCTACACCTTC.

The chain links TRBV19 to TRBJ1-2; a possible D gene is TRBD1 (5 bases). This CDR3 spans 16 amino acids. CDR1 is LNHDA, CDR2 SQIVND, per germline (reference sequence). Trimming removed 2 bases from V and 6 bases from J, with 19 bases in between. Here the CDR3 DNA reads TGTGCCAGTAGTATACCTTTAGGCAGGGAGGTAGATGGCTACACCTTC. This codes for CASSIPLGREVDGYTF.